Each of the 32 T cell receptor beta chains below was sequenced from the same sample in a study of early stage breast cancer tumors. Assay used: immunoSEQ multiplex PCR; TCRdb lists only in-frame clones, some missing. The data hold about 46,000 clones, with around 78% observed a single time. Sequenced sample: blood. These receptors were taken from a person in their forties with breast cancer.

This clone was seen once. The gene calls are TRBV10-3 and TRBJ2-3; D may be TRBD2 (6 bases). Between the trimmed V and J ends, which lost 1 base and 2 bases, there was a span of 10 bases. The CDR3 totals 15 residues. Germline V gene data show CDR1 as ENHRY and CDR2 as SYGVKD. The DNA for the CDR3 is TGTGCCATCAGTGAGTTGGGGGGTCTCACAGATACGCAGTATTTT. Amino acid sequence: CAISELGGLTDTQYF.

The chain carries TRBV4-2 and TRBJ2-1; 11 bases are shared with TRBD2. The CDR3 runs 18 residues. V lost 4 bases, J lost 8 bases, and 16 bases stayed unmatched. From germline, CDR1 is LGHNA and CDR2 YNFKEQ. The CDR3 loop reads CASSLAGVAGGPGDEQFF. The CDR3 coding sequence is TGTGCCAGCAGCCTTGCCGGGGTAGCGGGAGGGCCGGGGGATGAGCAGTTCTTC.

The rearrangement uses TRBV7-2 and TRBJ2-5; 8 bases are shared with TRBD2. J lost 0 bases, V lost 5 bases, and 8 bases had no gene match. Per the germline V gene, CDR1 is SGHTA and CDR2 is FQGNSA. This CDR3 comprises 16 residues. The CDR3 DNA is TGTGCCAGCAGCCCGGGGGGGTTGAGGTACCAAGAGACCCAGTACTTC. Its protein is CASSPGGLRYQETQYF.

This chain joins TRBV19 and TRBJ1-4, with 7 positions matching TRBD1. CDR3 length: 16 residues. Trimming cost V 6 bases and J 0 bases; bases outside gene matches: 7. Germline-derived CDR1 and CDR2 are LNHDA and SQIVND (reference sequence). CDR3 residues: CASRIRGPATNEKLFF. The CDR3, as DNA: TGTGCCAGTAGGATAAGGGGGCCCGCAACTAATGAAAAACTGTTTTTT.

This clone turned up a few times. The CDR3 bases are TGCGCCAGCAGCCAAGATCAGGGAGCCATGAACACTGAAGCTTTCTTT. Its protein product is CASSQDQGAMNTEAFF. The chain employs TRBV4-1 and TRBJ1-1, with a possible D match to TRBD1 (5 bases). V gave up 0 bases and J gave up 0 bases, with 11 bases separating them. This CDR3 comprises 16 residues. CDR1 and CDR2 (germline): MGHRA, YSYEKL.

The CDR3 sequence: CASSPSLADTQYF. CDR3 sequence (DNA): TGTGCCAGCTCACCCTCTCTGGCCGATACGCAGTATTTT. This chain links TRBV18 with TRBJ2-3; D unclear. Germline loops: CDR1 KGHSH, CDR2 LQKENI. This CDR3 has 13 amino acids. Trimming pared 3 bases from V and 6 bases from J, leaving 10 bases between.

The CDR3 here is CASSLKTGGIYEQYF. The CDR3 DNA sequence: TGTGCCAGCAGCTTGAAGACTGGGGGGATATACGAGCAGTACTTC. This sequence joins TRBV7-2 and TRBJ2-7; a possible D gene is TRBD2 (6 bases). The germline V and J ends were trimmed by 3 bases and 4 bases, with 16 bases remaining between them. This CDR3 has 15 residues. CDR1 SGHTA and CDR2 FQGNSA come from the germline V gene.

The gene calls are TRBV19 and TRBJ2-5, with no clear D. Deletions cut 5 bases from V and 2 bases from J, with 12 bases between. Germline CDR1 LNHDA, CDR2 SQIVND (reference sequence). This CDR3 has 14 amino acids. CDR3 DNA sequence: TGTGCCAGTAGTCTGGGTTGGTCACAAGAGACCCAGTACTTC. Translating gives CASSLGWSQETQYF.

This clone was seen just once. This chain joins TRBV7-2 and TRBJ2-3, with D perhaps matching TRBD2 (6 bases). Germline V gene sequence: CDR1 SGHTA, CDR2 FQGNSA. The CDR3 covers 17 residues. V was clipped by 0 bases and J by 1 base, with 14 bases between them. Written as DNA, the CDR3 is TGTGCCAGCAGCTTAGCGTCGGTGGGAGGAGGCACAGATACGCAGTATTTT. It translates to CASSLASVGGGTDTQYF.

This clone was counted once. This chain links TRBV7-9 with TRBJ2-1; tentatively, D is TRBD1 (5 bases). This CDR3 contains 15 residues. The germline V gene encodes CDR1 SEHNR and CDR2 FQNEAQ (reference sequence). Between the trimmed V and J ends, which lost 5 bases and 0 bases, there was a span of 11 bases. CDR3 DNA sequence: TGTGCCAGCAGCCCTCTGGGGCGCTCCTACAATGAGCAGTTCTTC. The encoded protein is CASSPLGRSYNEQFF.

The genes are TRBV5-1 and TRBJ1-2, with 8 nucleotides matching TRBD1. Germline V gene data show CDR1 as SGHRS and CDR2 as YFSETQ. This CDR3 is built from 16 residues. V was pared by 0 bases and J by 4 bases, with 8 bases of the junction left unmatched. The CDR3, as DNA: TGCGCCAGCAGCTTGGATCCGGGACAGGCGGGCTATGGCTACACCTTC. It specifies CASSLDPGQAGYGYTF.

This clone has more than one count but fewer than ten. This is likely a read error, given that the CDR3 carries no conserved phenylalanine or tryptophan at its end. The DNA is left out, because the CDR3 cannot be placed on it with certainty; the CDR3 is given as TCRdb lists it. The chain uses TRBV6-1 and TRBJ2-7. A total of 13 residues make up the CDR3, ends included. The germline V gene encodes CDR1 MNHNS and CDR2 SASEGT. The CDR3 loop is CASSETPGGPYAL.

This chain links TRBV11-2 with TRBJ2-7; D not certain. The CDR3 spans 12 residues. CDR1 is SGHAT and CDR2 is FQNNGV in the germline V gene. With 3 bases removed from V and 5 bases from J, the gap between germline ends came to 8 bases. CDR3 sequence reads: CASSFDGHEQYF. The CDR3 coding sequence is TGTGCCAGCAGCTTCGACGGGCACGAGCAGTACTTC.

This chain joins TRBV21-1 and TRBJ1-1. TRBV21-1 is recorded as a pseudogene. There are 15 residues in the CDR3. The CDR3 sequence: CASSKFSELNTEAFF. For the CDR3, the DNA is TGTGCCAGCAGCAAATTCTCAGAGCTGAACACTGAAGCTTTCTTT.

The rearrangement uses TRBV6-5 and TRBJ2-1, with D unresolved. This CDR3 is 14 amino acids long. Per germline, CDR1 MNHEY and CDR2 SVGAGI. Trimming took 5 bases from V and 6 from J, leaving 14 bases between them. The DNA of the CDR3 is TGTGCCAGCAGTAACAACTTCGAACCCAATGAGCAGTTCTTC. This translates into CASSNNFEPNEQFF.

The rearrangement joins TRBV30 to TRBJ2-7, with TRBD1 matching over 8 bases. The CDR3 runs 14 residues. The germline gives CDR1 GTSNPN, CDR2 SVGIG (reference sequence). V was pared by 0 bases and J by 3 bases, with 4 bases of the junction left unmatched. The CDR3 reads CAWSVGTGIYEQYF. The CDR3 DNA follows: TGTGCCTGGAGTGTTGGGACAGGCATCTACGAGCAGTACTTC.

The chain recombines TRBV6-1 with TRBJ2-7, with D possibly being TRBD1 (6 bases). V gave up 8 bases and J gave up 2 bases, with 16 bases separating them. CDR1 and CDR2 (germline): MNHNS, SASEGT. CDR3 size: 14 residues. The CDR3 here is CASGKSRGPYEQYF. CDR3 in DNA: TGTGCCAGCGGAAAGAGCAGGGGCCCCTACGAGCAGTACTTC.

The CDR3 reads CASGLGDRGLNTEAFF. The DNA of the CDR3 is TGTGCTAGTGGTTTGGGGGACAGGGGCTTGAACACTGAAGCTTTCTTT. The chain employs TRBV12-5 and TRBJ1-1; TRBD1 aligns across 10 bases. The CDR3 loop spans 16 amino acids. The ends lost 1 base at V and 0 bases at J; junction bases unmatched: 2. Germline CDR1 and CDR2: LGHNT and FRNRAP.

The gene calls are TRBV2 and TRBJ1-2; 7 bases fit TRBD1. In germline, CDR1 is SNHLY, CDR2 FYNNEI. This CDR3 is built from 15 residues. The junction had 9 bases not matched to a gene; V was cut back by 7 bases and J by 1 base. The CDR3 DNA reads as TGTGCCAGCAAAAGGTTGCAGGGGGATAACTATGGCTACACCTTC. This sequence encodes CASKRLQGDNYGYTF.

The chain is built from TRBV5-5 and TRBJ1-2; D ambiguous. CDR1 SGHKS and CDR2 YYEKEE come from the germline V gene (reference sequence). V shed 2 bases and J shed 8 bases, with 10 bases lying between them. This CDR3 has 12 residues. CDR3 in amino acids: CASSFSMWGYTF. DNA for the CDR3: TGTGCCAGCAGCTTTTCGATGTGGGGCTACACCTTC.

The chain has TRBV27 and TRBJ2-5, with D tentatively TRBD2 (6 bases). Germline V CDR1 and CDR2: MNHEY, SMNVEV (reference sequence). V dropped 5 bases and J dropped 0 bases, with 7 bases sitting between them. This CDR3 contains 13 residues. The CDR3: CASSRLDQETQYF. DNA of the CDR3: TGTGCCAGCAGTCGACTAGACCAAGAGACCCAGTACTTC.

The V call is TRBV2, the J call TRBJ2-7; D possibly corresponds to TRBD2 (5 bases). The CDR3 runs to 15 residues. V lost 0 bases and J lost 7, with 16 bases in between. Germline V gene sequence: CDR1 SNHLY, CDR2 FYNNEI. The CDR3 reads CASSEALAARWEQYF. For the CDR3, the DNA is TGTGCCAGCAGTGAAGCCCTAGCAGCGCGGTGGGAGCAGTACTTC. Full variable domain (outside the CDR3, taken from reference TRBV2 and TRBJ2-7): EPEVTQTPSHQVTQMGQEVILRCVPISNHLYFYWYRQILGQKVEFLVSFYNNEISEKSEIFDDQFSVERPDGSNFTLKIRSTKLEDSAMYFCASSEALAARWEQYFGPGTRLTVT.

CDR3 sequence: CASSRRLSGRTEAFF. The CDR3 nucleotides are TGTGCCAGCAGCCGCCGTTTATCGGGCCGCACTGAAGCTTTCTTT. The chain links TRBV11-1 to TRBJ1-1; no clear D. This CDR3 region has 15 residues. The germline gives CDR1 SGHAT, CDR2 FQDESV (reference sequence). V lost 5 bases and J lost 4, with 17 bases in between.

The rearrangement uses TRBV7-2 and TRBJ2-3, with TRBD1 matching 7 bases. CDR3 length: 16 amino acids. The V gene end was trimmed by 5 bases and the J gene end by 2 bases; junction bases not matched to a gene: 10. In germline, CDR1 is SGHTA, CDR2 FQGNSA. The CDR3 sequence: CASSQTTGQTTDTQYF. DNA for the CDR3: TGTGCCAGCAGCCAGACCACGGGACAGACCACAGATACGCAGTATTTT.

The V gene is TRBV11-2, the J gene TRBJ1-6, with 9 bases that match TRBD1. CDR3 length equals 15 residues. Germline V CDR1 and CDR2: SGHAT, FQNNGV. V shed 5 bases and J 10 bases; nucleotides not matched to a gene: 9. CDR3 DNA sequence: TGTGCCAGCAGCCCGGGGGACAGGGAAAGATCACCCCTCCACTTT. This encodes CASSPGDRERSPLHF.

This chain joins TRBV2 and TRBJ2-7; the D is unclear. Germline values: CDR1 SNHLY, CDR2 FYNNEI. This CDR3 contains 12 residues. The V end lost 5 bases, the J end lost 3 bases, and 8 bases lay between the germline ends. The CDR3 DNA reads TGTGCCAGCAGTTCCCCGAGCTACGAGCAGTACTTC. Translated: CASSSPSYEQYF.

This clone was counted between two and nine times. V is TRBV9 and J is TRBJ2-7; 7 bases map to TRBD1. The CDR3 spans 14 residues. Germline V gene data show CDR1 as SGDLS and CDR2 as YYNGEE. The V and J ends lost 1 base and 6 bases, in that order; junction bases with no gene match: 7. CDR3 DNA: TGTGCCAGCAGCGTACTGTCAGGGGGAGCCGAGCAGTACTTC. As protein: CASSVLSGGAEQYF.

This clone has a handful of counts. The chain has TRBV6-5 and TRBJ1-2, with D unresolved. CDR1 and CDR2 (germline): MNHEY, SVGAGI. CDR3 length: 14 amino acids. V was trimmed by 7 bases and J by 10 bases, leaving 22 bases between them. CDR3 DNA sequence: TGTGCCAGCACTCCCGTCGAGGGCACCGGGATCTACACCTTC. It codes for CASTPVEGTGIYTF.

The rearrangement links TRBV9 to TRBJ2-7, with 7 bases lining up with TRBD2. This CDR3 contains 18 residues. The germline V gene has CDR1 SGDLS and CDR2 YYNGEE. J gave up 2 bases and V 0 bases, and 14 bases lay outside the gene matches. The DNA for the CDR3 is TGTGCCAGCAGCGTAGGCCCCATTCGGGGGGACCGAACCTACGAGCAGTACTTC. Translation: CASSVGPIRGDRTYEQYF.

The rearrangement joins TRBV7-8 to TRBJ2-3, with TRBD2 matching 12 bases. V shed 2 bases, J shed 2 bases, and the junction held 8 bases outside the gene matches. Germline V CDR1 and CDR2: SGHVS, FQNEAQ. This CDR3 contains 18 residues. The DNA for the CDR3 is TGTGCCAGCAGCTTACCCAGGAGACTAGCGGGAGCCACAGATACGCAGTATTTT. Residues: CASSLPRRLAGATDTQYF.

The chain employs TRBV7-6 and TRBJ2-7; D is undetermined. This CDR3 comprises 15 residues. Germline V lookup: CDR1 SGHVS, CDR2 FNYEAQ. V lost 1 base, J lost 2 bases, and 12 bases lay in between. CDR3 nucleotides: TGTGCCAGCAGCTTAGGATCCGGCAGTACCTACGAGCAGTACTTC. Encoded protein: CASSLGSGSTYEQYF. The full variable domain, its missing parts supplied by reference TRBV7-6 and TRBJ2-7, is GAGVSQSPRYKVTKRGQDVALRCDPISGHVSLYWYRQALGQGPEFLTYFNYEAQQDKSGLPNDRFSAERPEGSISTLTIQRTEQRDSAMYRCASSLGSGSTYEQYFGPGTRLTVT.

V gene TRBV30 combines with J gene TRBJ1-4; D gene uncertain. The CDR3 covers 13 residues. V was pared by 2 bases and J by 8 bases, with 12 bases between. Per the germline V gene, CDR1 is GTSNPN and CDR2 is SVGIG (reference sequence). The CDR3 loop reads CAWSTLNGEKLFF. The CDR3 DNA is TGTGCCTGGAGTACCCTAAATGGGGAAAAACTGTTTTTT.